Below, 20 T cell receptor beta chains from the same sample are listed, as sequenced in a study of vaccination and CD4 T cells after COVID-19. Noted treatment: approximately 10-day PBMC culture with coronavirus spike peptide pools or control peptides (ViraFEST assay). Sequence data for DNA of cultured CD4+ T cells were generated by the Oncomine TCR Beta short-read assay. TCRdb recomputed calls from the PCR reads with MiXCR, one row per CDR3 protein. The top ten clones hold about 23% of a sample with 15,000 or so distinct CDR3 sequences, 36% of them seen once. These receptors have no known antigen. Sample: CD4+ T cells from blood, cultured in vitro, taken before SARS-CoV-2 vaccination. These receptors came from a human donor who received a COVID-19 vaccine.

The chain uses TRBV10-2 and TRBJ2-3; TRBD2 agrees at 9 bases. Germline CDR1 reads WSHSY; CDR2 reads SAAADI. V gave up 4 bases and J gave up 5 bases; unmatched junction bases: 10. The CDR3 consists of 16 residues. CDR3 DNA: TGCGCCAGCAGTGGTCTGGCGGGGGGGCCGAGAGATACGCAGTATTTT. Protein sequence: CASSGLAGGPRDTQYF.

The chain is built from TRBV6-1 and TRBJ2-1; D perhaps matches TRBD1 (5 bases). V lost 2 bases and J lost 5, with 10 bases in between. Germline V gene data show CDR1 as MNHNS and CDR2 as SASEGT. CDR3 length: 14 residues. The chain's CDR3 is CASSEWTRDNEQFF. The CDR3 region has the DNA TGTGCCAGCAGTGAATGGACAAGAGACAATGAGCAGTTCTTC.

The V gene is TRBV7-2, the J gene TRBJ1-2, with 11 bases that match TRBD1. The CDR3 extends over 15 amino acids. V was clipped by 5 bases and J by 2 bases; unmatched bases: 4. Germline CDR1 reads SGHTA; CDR2 reads FQGNSA. This CDR3 reads CASSPRTGGNYGYTF. The CDR3 DNA is TGTGCCAGCAGCCCAAGGACAGGGGGCAACTATGGCTACACCTTC.

The chain recombines TRBV4-1 with TRBJ1-3; TRBD1 matches 7 bases. Per germline, CDR1 MGHRA and CDR2 YSYEKL. V shed 5 bases and J 0 bases; nucleotides not matched to a gene: 4. The CDR3 sequence is 15 residues long. The CDR3 DNA sequence: TGCGCCAGCAGCTCGGGACAGAGCTCTGGAAACACCATATATTTT. It yields the protein CASSSGQSSGNTIYF.

The V gene is TRBV5-6, the J gene TRBJ2-5; D possibly uses TRBD1 or TRBD2 (5 bases each). In germline, CDR1 is SGHDT, CDR2 YYEEEE. Trimming shortened V by 3 bases and J by 5 bases, and 17 bases separated the two germline ends. CDR3 length equals 15 residues. CDR3 in amino acids: CASSWGGGFGETQYF. For the CDR3, the DNA is TGTGCCAGCAGCTGGGGTGGGGGATTCGGGGAGACCCAGTACTTC.

The rearrangement joins TRBV19 to TRBJ2-3; 8 nucleotides agree with TRBD2. J was trimmed by 1 base and V by 8 bases; bases with no gene match: 14. From germline, CDR1 is LNHDA and CDR2 SQIVND (reference sequence). The CDR3 is made up of 17 amino acids. The CDR3 reads CASQGSSGARRTDTQYF. The CDR3, as DNA: TGTGCCAGTCAAGGGAGTAGCGGGGCCCGACGCACAGATACGCAGTATTTT.

This clonotype was observed a few times. The chain joins TRBV10-2 to TRBJ2-2, with 12 positions matching TRBD2. Germline trimming cut 6 bases from V and 4 bases from J; bases unmatched to any gene: 3. Germline values: CDR1 WSHSY, CDR2 SAAADI. This CDR3 has 15 residues. The CDR3 nucleotides read TGCGCCAGCAGGACTAGCGGGGGCGGCACCGGGGAGCTGTTTTTT. This sequence encodes CASRTSGGGTGELFF.

The chain recombines TRBV7-9 with TRBJ2-1, with D perhaps TRBD1 or TRBD2 (5 bases each). CDR3 length equals 15 residues. V shed 1 base and J shed 7 bases, with 14 bases lying between them. Germline assignment: CDR1 SEHNR and CDR2 FQNEAQ (reference sequence). CDR3 sequence (DNA): TGTGCCAGCAGCTTAGGGCTCGGGGCACCAAATGAGCAGTTCTTC. This encodes CASSLGLGAPNEQFF.

This clonotype has just a few counts. This rearrangement joins TRBV12-3 or TRBV12-4 to TRBJ2-7, with D uncertain. The CDR3 is made up of 13 amino acids. V was clipped by 4 bases and J by 4 bases, with 11 bases between them. The CDR3 bases are TGTGCCAGCAGTTATTCAGGCGGTTACGAGCAGTACTTC. Encoded protein: CASSYSGGYEQYF.

The chain combines TRBV12-3 or TRBV12-4 with TRBJ1-5; D is unclear. The CDR3 runs 13 residues. Trimming removed 3 bases at V and 3 bases at J, with 6 bases between. CDR3 sequence (DNA): TGTGCCAGCAGTTTTGCCCTCAATCAGCCCCAGCATTTT. The encoded protein is CASSFALNQPQHF.

CDR3 DNA sequence: TGTGCCAGTAGCATAACAGGGGAATCCGGAAACACCATATATTTT. Translating it yields CASSITGESGNTIYF. The chain is built from TRBV19 and TRBJ1-3; 7 nucleotides agree with TRBD1. Germline CDR1 is LNHDA and CDR2 is SQIVND (reference sequence). The CDR3 has 15 amino acids. The V gene end was trimmed by 6 bases and the J gene end by 4 bases; junction bases not matched to a gene: 9.

This clonotype was counted between two and nine times. This chain joins TRBV24-1 and TRBJ2-7; D possibly matches TRBD1 or TRBD2 (5 bases each). V lost 4 bases to trimming and J lost 9 bases, with 12 bases between them. CDR1 and CDR2 from the germline V gene are KGHDR and SFDVKD. The CDR3 is 12 amino acids. Here the CDR3 DNA reads TGTGCCACCAGTGACTCAGGGACCGGGCAGTACTTC. It yields the protein CATSDSGTGQYF.

The rearrangement joins TRBV21-1 to TRBJ2-2; the DNA was not used to check the table's D call, TRBD1. TRBV21-1 is annotated as a pseudogene. This CDR3 has 16 residues. For the CDR3, the DNA is TGTGCCACCCGGAGACAAATCCTTCTAAACACCGGGGAGCTGTTTTTT. Its translation is CATRRQILLNTGELFF.

This clonotype has only a few counts. The chain links TRBV7-6 to TRBJ2-2, with D possibly being TRBD2 (5 bases). This CDR3 has 14 amino acids. Germline CDR1 reads SGHVS; CDR2 reads FNYEAQ. Trimming took 3 bases from V and 4 from J, leaving 9 bases between them. As DNA, the CDR3 is TGTGCCAGCAGCTTGGACTCGGGCACCGGGGAGCTGTTTTTT. Amino acid sequence: CASSLDSGTGELFF.

This clonotype was found a few times. V is TRBV10-1 and J is TRBJ2-7; D is uncertain. This CDR3 region has 13 residues. CDR1 WNHNN and CDR2 SYGVQD come from the germline V gene (reference sequence). Trimming cost V 5 bases and J 4 bases, with 12 bases left between them. This chain's CDR3 is CASSWSEGYEQYF. In nucleotides, the CDR3 is TGCGCCAGCAGTTGGTCAGAAGGTTACGAGCAGTACTTC.

There are a few counts of this clonotype. The J gene is TRBJ2-5, the V gene TRBV2; D may correspond to TRBD1 or TRBD2 (5 bases each). V gave up 5 bases and J gave up 2 bases, with 12 bases separating them. CDR3 length equals 14 residues. Per germline, CDR1 SNHLY and CDR2 FYNNEI. The CDR3 bases are TGTGCCAGCAGTTTTGGGGGTTGGCAAGAGACCCAGTACTTC. Translating gives CASSFGGWQETQYF.

The V and J genes are TRBV19 and TRBJ1-2, with 8 bases identical to TRBD1. The V gene's germline CDR1 is LNHDA and CDR2 SQIVND (reference sequence). The CDR3 is 16 amino acids. The trim removed 10 bases at V and 4 bases at J, leaving 17 bases unmatched. CDR3: CATHAPWTGIVYGYTF. The CDR3 nucleotides are TGTGCCACCCACGCACCTTGGACAGGGATAGTCTATGGCTACACCTTC.

The CDR3 loop is CATSRDRSFEAFF. CDR3 nucleotide sequence: TGTGCCACCAGCAGAGATAGGAGCTTTGAAGCTTTCTTT. The chain recombines TRBV15 with TRBJ1-1, with D unresolved. Trimming removed 0 bases at V and 7 bases at J, with 9 bases between. The CDR3 is 13 amino acids. The germline CDR1 and CDR2 sequences are LNHNV and YYDKDF (reference sequence).

The CDR3 nucleotides read TGTGCCAGCAGCTTAGGACGGATCAACACCGGGGAGCTGTTTTTT. Translating gives CASSLGRINTGELFF. V and J are TRBV7-9 and TRBJ2-2; D not certain. Germline V gives CDR1 SEHNR, CDR2 FQNEAQ (reference sequence). V was trimmed by 1 base and J by 2 bases, leaving 8 bases between them. The CDR3 is 15 residues long.

The V gene is TRBV12-3 or TRBV12-4, the J gene TRBJ1-2, with D possibly being TRBD1 (5 bases). The CDR3 is 12 residues long. The ends were cut back, 1 base at V and 10 bases at J, with 10 bases in the middle. The CDR3 DNA reads as TGTGCCAGCAGTTTAGGGCAGACAGACTACACCTTC. Amino acids: CASSLGQTDYTF.